The rows below give T cell receptor beta chains drawn from one sample of a study of cytomegalovirus exposure and HLA in healthy donors. Libraries were prepared by immunoSEQ multiplex PCR; TCRdb keeps only in-frame clonotypes and omits some of them. The sample totals under 150,000 clones. Sequenced: PBMCs. Every receptor here comes from a middle-aged woman in good health and CMV-seronegative. Both conserved end residues are part of each CDR3. The order of the fields is D gene, J gene, V gene, clone size, CDR3 DNA, CDR3 protein. A D gene is named only where the DNA matches it firmly. Clone size is given for some rows only: seen once, a few or many times, or a class if the clone is expanded.

D: .
J: TRBJ1-4
V: TRBV9
size: .
DNA: TGTGCCAGCAGCGTCTCTTCTCTTAATGAAAAACTGTTTTTT
CDR3: CASSVSSLNEKLFF

D: .
J: TRBJ2-7
V: TRBV28
size: .
DNA: TGTGCCAGCAGGTCCGCTGGGGGGACTGGGTCCTACGAGCAGTACTTC
CDR3: CASRSAGGTGSYEQYF

D: TRBD1
J: TRBJ2-2
V: TRBV23-1
size: .
DNA: TGCGCCAGCAGGAGGGACAGGACCACCGGGGAGCTGTTTTTT
CDR3: CASRRDRTTGELFF

D: TRBD1
J: TRBJ2-1
V: TRBV18
size: .
DNA: TGTGCCAGCTCATCTACACCTCAGGGGGCCCCCTACAATGAGCAGTTCTTC
CDR3: CASSSTPQGAPYNEQFF

D: .
J: TRBJ1-4
V: TRBV7-2
size: .
DNA: TGTGCCAGCAGCCTAGGGCCAGGGACTAATGAAAAACTGTTTTTT
CDR3: CASSLGPGTNEKLFF

D: .
J: TRBJ2-3
V: TRBV7-3
size: .
DNA: TGTGCCAGCAGCCCTAGGGCGGGCGATACGCAGTATTTT
CDR3: CASSPRAGDTQYF

D: TRBD1
J: TRBJ1-5
V: TRBV5-8
size: .
DNA: TGTGCCAGCAGCCCTGGAGGGACAGAGGGATGGTCCCAGCATTTT
CDR3: CASSPGGTEGWSQHF

D: TRBD1
J: TRBJ1-2
V: TRBV28
size: .
DNA: TGTGCCAGCCAGACAGGGGACTATGGCTACACCTTC
CDR3: CASQTGDYGYTF

D: .
J: TRBJ1-1
V: TRBV6-1
size: .
DNA: TGTGCCAGCACCACAGGGCTAATCACTGAAGCTTTCTTT
CDR3: CASTTGLITEAFF

D: TRBD1
J: TRBJ1-4
V: TRBV5-6
size: .
DNA: TGTGCCAGCAGCTTGTCTCGGACAGGGCGGGAAAAACTGTTTTTT
CDR3: CASSLSRTGREKLFF

D: .
J: TRBJ1-5
V: TRBV20-1
size: .
DNA: TGCAGTGCTAGATTCCGTCAGCCCCAGCATTTT
CDR3: CSARFRQPQHF

D: .
J: TRBJ1-1
V: TRBV4-3
size: medium-sized
DNA: TGCGCCAGCAGCCAAGATACGGACGGGGTCACTGAAGCTTTCTTT
CDR3: CASSQDTDGVTEAFF

D: .
J: TRBJ2-3
V: TRBV10-3
size: .
DNA: TGTGCCATCAGTGGAGGAGGGACAGATACGCAGTATTTT
CDR3: CAISGGGTDTQYF

D: .
J: TRBJ1-3
V: TRBV6-6
size: .
DNA: TGTGCCAGCAGGGGGTTGGAGGGAGTGGGAAACACCATATATTTT
CDR3: CASRGLEGVGNTIYF

D: TRBD1
J: TRBJ2-7
V: TRBV5-1
size: .
DNA: TGCGCCAGCAGCTTGGGGGACAGGGGGCTTGGTTACGAGCAGTACTTC
CDR3: CASSLGDRGLGYEQYF

D: TRBD1
J: TRBJ1-1
V: TRBV28
size: .
DNA: TGTGCCAGCAGTCCTCAAACAGGGGATGGAGCTTTCTTT
CDR3: CASSPQTGDGAFF

D: .
J: TRBJ2-2
V: TRBV19
size: .
DNA: TGTGCCAGTAGTATAGTGAAGACTCCTCTTCTTAACACCGGGGAGCTGTTTTTT
CDR3: CASSIVKTPLLNTGELFF

D: .
J: TRBJ2-2
V: TRBV5-1
size: .
DNA: TGCGCCAGCCGCCCGTGGGGGGGCAGGACCGGGGAGCTGTTTTTT
CDR3: CASRPWGGRTGELFF

D: .
J: TRBJ1-2
V: TRBV10-3
size: .
DNA: TGTGCCATCAGTGAGTCTCTTGATGGCTACACCTTC
CDR3: CAISESLDGYTF

D: .
J: TRBJ2-5
V: TRBV28
size: .
DNA: TGTGCCAGCAGTTTATCAGGGTTGGGTGAGACCCAGTACTTC
CDR3: CASSLSGLGETQYF

D: TRBD2
J: TRBJ2-3
V: TRBV5-1
size: .
DNA: TGCGCCAGCGCGCGGGGGGGGGTGGACACAGATACGCAGTATTTT
CDR3: CASARGGVDTDTQYF

D: TRBD1
J: TRBJ1-2
V: TRBV9
size: .
DNA: TGTGCCAGCAGCCCGTCGACAGGGAAGGGCTATGGCTACACCTTC
CDR3: CASSPSTGKGYGYTF

D: .
J: TRBJ1-2
V: TRBV28
size: .
DNA: TGTGCCAGCATAAGGGGTGACTATGGCTACACCTTC
CDR3: CASIRGDYGYTF

D: .
J: TRBJ1-3
V: TRBV10-3
size: .
DNA: TGTGCCATCAGTGAATGGGGGGGATTCAGAAACACCATATATTTT
CDR3: CAISEWGGFRNTIYF

D: TRBD2
J: TRBJ2-5
V: TRBV4-3
size: .
DNA: TGCGCCAGCAGCCGAACAGCGGGGGGCCAGGGAGAGACCCAGTACTTC
CDR3: CASSRTAGGQGETQYF